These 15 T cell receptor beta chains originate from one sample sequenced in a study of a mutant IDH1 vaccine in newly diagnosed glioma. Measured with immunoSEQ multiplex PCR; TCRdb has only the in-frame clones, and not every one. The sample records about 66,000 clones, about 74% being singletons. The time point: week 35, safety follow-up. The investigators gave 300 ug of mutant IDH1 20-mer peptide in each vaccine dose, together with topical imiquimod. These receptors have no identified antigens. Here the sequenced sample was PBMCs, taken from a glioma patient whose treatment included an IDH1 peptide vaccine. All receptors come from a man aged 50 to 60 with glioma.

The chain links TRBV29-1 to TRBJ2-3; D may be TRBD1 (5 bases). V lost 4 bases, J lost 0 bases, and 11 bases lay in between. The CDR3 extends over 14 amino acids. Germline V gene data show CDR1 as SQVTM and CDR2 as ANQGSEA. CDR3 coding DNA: TGCAGCGTTGGGGCAGGGCATAGCACAGATACGCAGTATTTT. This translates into CSVGAGHSTDTQYF.

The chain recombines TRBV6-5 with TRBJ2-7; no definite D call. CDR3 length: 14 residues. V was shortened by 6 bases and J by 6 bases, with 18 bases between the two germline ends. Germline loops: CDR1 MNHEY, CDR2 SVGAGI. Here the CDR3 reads CASSSDRPLAEQYF. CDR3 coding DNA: TGTGCCAGCAGCTCGGACCGCCCCCTGGCCGAGCAGTACTTC.

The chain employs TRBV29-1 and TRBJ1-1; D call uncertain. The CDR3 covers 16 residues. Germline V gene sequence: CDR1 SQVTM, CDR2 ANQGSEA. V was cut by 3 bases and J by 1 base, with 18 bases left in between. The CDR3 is CSVDLRGFDGNTEAFF. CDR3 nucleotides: TGCAGCGTTGATTTACGGGGTTTTGACGGGAACACTGAAGCTTTCTTT.

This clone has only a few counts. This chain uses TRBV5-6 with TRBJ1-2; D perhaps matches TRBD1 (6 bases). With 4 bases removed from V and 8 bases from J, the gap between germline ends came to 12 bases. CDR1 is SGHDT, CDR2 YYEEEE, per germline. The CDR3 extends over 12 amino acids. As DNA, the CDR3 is TGTGCCAGCAGCGCCTACAGGGACGGCTACACCTTC. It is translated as CASSAYRDGYTF.

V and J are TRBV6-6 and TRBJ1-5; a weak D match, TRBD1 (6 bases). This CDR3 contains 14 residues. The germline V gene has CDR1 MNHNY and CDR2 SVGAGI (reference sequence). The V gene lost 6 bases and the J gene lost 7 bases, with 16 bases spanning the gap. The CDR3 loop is CASRVTGLRQPQHF. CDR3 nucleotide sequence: TGTGCCAGCAGGGTGACAGGCTTGAGGCAGCCCCAGCATTTT.

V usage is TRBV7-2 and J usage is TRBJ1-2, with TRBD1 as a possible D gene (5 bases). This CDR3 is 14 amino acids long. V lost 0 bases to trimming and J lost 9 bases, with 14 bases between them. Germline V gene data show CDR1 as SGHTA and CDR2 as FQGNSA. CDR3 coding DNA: TGTGCCAGCAGCTTAGCGCTGCAGGGACCTAGCTACACCTTC. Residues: CASSLALQGPSYTF.

This chain's CDR3 is CASSLADRVDQPQHF. The CDR3 DNA reads as TGTGCCAGCAGCTTAGCGGACAGGGTAGATCAGCCCCAGCATTTT. The chain is built from TRBV6-1 and TRBJ1-5, with 8 bases fitting TRBD1. Trimming at V came to 6 bases and at J to 5 bases, leaving 9 bases not matched to a gene. The V gene's germline CDR1 is MNHNS and CDR2 SASEGT. The CDR3 runs to 15 residues.

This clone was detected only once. The CDR3 nucleotides are TGTGCCAGCAGCTTAGCAGGGTCAGGTGAAGCTTTCTTT. As protein: CASSLAGSGEAFF. The gene calls are TRBV7-2 and TRBJ1-1; no clear D. Germline V CDR1 and CDR2: SGHTA, FQGNSA. V was shortened by 0 bases and J by 7 bases, with 9 bases between the two germline ends. The CDR3 spans 13 residues.

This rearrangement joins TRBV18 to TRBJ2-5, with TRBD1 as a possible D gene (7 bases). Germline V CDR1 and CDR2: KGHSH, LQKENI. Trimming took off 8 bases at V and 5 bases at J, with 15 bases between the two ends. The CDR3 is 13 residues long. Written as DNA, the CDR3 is TGTGCCAGCGCGGGACAGCCGAAGGAGACCCAGTACTTC. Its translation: CASAGQPKETQYF.

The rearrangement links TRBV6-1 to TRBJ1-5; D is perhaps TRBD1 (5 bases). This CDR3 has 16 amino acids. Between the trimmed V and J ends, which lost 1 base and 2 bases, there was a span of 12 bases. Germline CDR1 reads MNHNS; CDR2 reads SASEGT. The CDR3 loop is CASSEVRVQGNQPQHF. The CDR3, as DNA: TGTGCCAGCAGTGAAGTCAGGGTCCAGGGCAATCAGCCCCAGCATTTT.

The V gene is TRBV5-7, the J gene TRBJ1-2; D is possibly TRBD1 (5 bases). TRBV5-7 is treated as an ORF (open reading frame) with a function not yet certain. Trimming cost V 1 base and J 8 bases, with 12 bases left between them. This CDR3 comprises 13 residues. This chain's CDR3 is CASSLMAGLGYTF. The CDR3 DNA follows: TGTGCCAGCAGCTTGATGGCAGGGTTGGGCTACACCTTC.

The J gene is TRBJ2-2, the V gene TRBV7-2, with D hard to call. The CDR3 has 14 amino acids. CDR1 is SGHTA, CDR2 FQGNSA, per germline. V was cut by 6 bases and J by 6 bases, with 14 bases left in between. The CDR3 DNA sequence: TGTGCCAGCAGTTCTAATACCAGATCCGGGGAGCTGTTTTTT. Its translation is CASSSNTRSGELFF.

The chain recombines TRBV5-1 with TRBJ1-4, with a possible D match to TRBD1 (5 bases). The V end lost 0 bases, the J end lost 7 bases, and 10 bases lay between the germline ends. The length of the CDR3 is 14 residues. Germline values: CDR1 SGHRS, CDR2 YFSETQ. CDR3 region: CASSLGGEGEKLFF. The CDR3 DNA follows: TGCGCCAGCAGCTTGGGAGGGGAAGGTGAAAAACTGTTTTTT.

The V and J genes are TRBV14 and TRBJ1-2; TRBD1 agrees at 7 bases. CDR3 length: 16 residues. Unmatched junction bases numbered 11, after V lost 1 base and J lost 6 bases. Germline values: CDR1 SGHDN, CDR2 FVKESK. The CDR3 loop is CASSQVGYRGKDGYTF. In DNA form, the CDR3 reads TGTGCCAGCAGCCAAGTGGGGTACAGGGGCAAAGATGGCTACACCTTC.

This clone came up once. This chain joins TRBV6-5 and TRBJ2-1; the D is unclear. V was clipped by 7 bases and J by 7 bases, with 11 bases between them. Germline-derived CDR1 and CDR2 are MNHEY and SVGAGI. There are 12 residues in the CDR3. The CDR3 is CASKPDGNEQFF. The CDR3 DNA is TGTGCCAGCAAGCCGGACGGGAATGAGCAGTTCTTC.